This T cell receptor beta chain was sequenced in a study of blood T cell repertoires in COVID-19 (TCRdb year 2020). For the wider study: Samples covering the acute and convalescent phases of COVID-19 were provided by collaborators in the United States, Italy and Spain. The material from the prospective study consisted of cDNA or gDNA derived from T cells, B-cell-depleted T cells, or PBMCs. Deeply sampled blood TCRbeta repertoires from subjects exposed to, actively infected with, or recovered from COVID-19 were included in the dataset. The repertoires were made available in a free public database intended to serve as a resource for research on the immune response to SARS-CoV-2. Samples came from the ongoing ImmuneRACE study (first 160 participants) plus 1,254 subjects from 6 global collaborators. The sample metadata nearly always contained a de-identified subject ID, COVID-19 status, age in years and sex. Where available, HLA class I and class II types were obtained from metadata supplied by the sample provider rather than from assay-based typing.

Remarks on this clone: What this receptor recognizes is not known. Qualities for individual bases were not recorded, and no much larger clone is one base off.

Trimming at the junction amounts to 4 bases on V and 6 bases on J, and the germline ends lie 13 bases apart. The CDR3 holds 14 amino acids from the cysteine to the phenylalanine. Only CDR3 DNA remains: 42 bases, in frame from the first base. Via the germline V gene, CDR1 is KGHSH and CDR2 LQKENI. The collaborating institutions used their own protocols to collect whole blood in K2EDTA tubes. For TCRbeta analysis, collaborator samples were shipped as frozen whole blood, as isolated PBMCs, or as DNA extracted from either sample type. TCRbeta CDR3 regions were amplified from genomic DNA using the immunoSEQ Assay, a bias-controlled multiplex PCR. For the original study's pipeline: Nucleated cell counts per sample were estimated from amplification of reference gene primers within the assay. To quantify the absolute abundance of each unique TCRbeta CDR3 rearrangement, sequence reads were collapsed and filtered. For each sample, productive Simpson clonality was calculated as the square root of Simpson's diversity index over productive rearrangements. This immuneACCESS table, as held by TCRdb, lists in-frame sequences with V and J called but not all clones. Of the missing ones, under half trace to an unresolved V gene in checked studies; the others have no known cause. V and J calls and clone size are given by that table; D and trimming were obtained from the DNA. Within this sample are under 40,000 clones, with about 88% of them counted one time only. Of the sample, roughly 32% falls within the top ten clones.

General conclusions and limits of the study: Clinical and demographic metadata were provided uncurated, with the amount varying by source and participant.

Sequenced: peripheral blood. The rearranged chain carries TRBV18 and TRBJ2-1, with TRBD1 as a weak D call on 6 bases. The receptor was isolated from an older man with active COVID-19. The sequenced DNA is TGTGCCAGCTCACTGGTACTAGGGGGCAATGAGCAGTTCTTC. It is translated as CASSLVLGGNEQFF.